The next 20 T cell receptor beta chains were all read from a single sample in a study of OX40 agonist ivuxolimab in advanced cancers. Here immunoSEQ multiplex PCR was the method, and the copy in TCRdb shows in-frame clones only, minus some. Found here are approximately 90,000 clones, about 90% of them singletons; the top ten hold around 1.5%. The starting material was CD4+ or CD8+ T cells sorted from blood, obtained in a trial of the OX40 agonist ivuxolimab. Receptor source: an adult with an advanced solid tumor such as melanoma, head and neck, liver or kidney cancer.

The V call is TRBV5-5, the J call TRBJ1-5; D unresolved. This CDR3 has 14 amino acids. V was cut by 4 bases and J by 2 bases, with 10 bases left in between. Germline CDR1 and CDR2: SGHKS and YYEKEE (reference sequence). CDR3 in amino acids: CASSLPGGNQPQHF. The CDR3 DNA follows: TGTGCCAGCAGCCTCCCCGGGGGCAATCAGCCCCAGCATTTT.

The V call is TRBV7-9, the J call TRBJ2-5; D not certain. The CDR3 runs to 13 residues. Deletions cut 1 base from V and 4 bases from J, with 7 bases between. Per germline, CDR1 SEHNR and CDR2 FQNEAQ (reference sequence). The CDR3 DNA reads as TGTGCCAGCAGCTTAGTTCGGACAGAGACCCAGTACTTC. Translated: CASSLVRTETQYF.

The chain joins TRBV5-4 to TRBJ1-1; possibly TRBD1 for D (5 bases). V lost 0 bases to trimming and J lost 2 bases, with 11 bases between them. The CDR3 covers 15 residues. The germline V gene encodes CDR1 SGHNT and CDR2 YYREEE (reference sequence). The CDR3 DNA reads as TGTGCCAGCAGCTTGGTAGGGGCCCTAAACACTGAAGCTTTCTTT. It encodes CASSLVGALNTEAFF.

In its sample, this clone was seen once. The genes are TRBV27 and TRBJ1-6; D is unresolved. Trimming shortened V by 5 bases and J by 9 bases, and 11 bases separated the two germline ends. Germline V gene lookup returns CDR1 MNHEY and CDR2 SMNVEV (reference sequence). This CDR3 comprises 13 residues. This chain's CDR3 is CASSPVRGSPLHF. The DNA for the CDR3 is TGTGCCAGCAGTCCCGTTAGAGGTTCACCCCTCCACTTT.

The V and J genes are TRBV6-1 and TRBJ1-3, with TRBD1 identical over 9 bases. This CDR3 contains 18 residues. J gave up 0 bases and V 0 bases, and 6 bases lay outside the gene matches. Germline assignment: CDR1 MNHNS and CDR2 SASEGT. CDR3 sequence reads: CASSEARTGAISGNTIYF. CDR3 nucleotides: TGTGCCAGCAGTGAAGCGCGGACAGGGGCGATCTCTGGAAACACCATATATTTT.

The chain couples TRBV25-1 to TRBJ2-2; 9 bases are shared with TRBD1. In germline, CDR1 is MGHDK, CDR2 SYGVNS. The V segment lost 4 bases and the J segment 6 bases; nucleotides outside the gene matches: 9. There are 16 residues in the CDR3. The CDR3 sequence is CASSAPGTGTPGELFF. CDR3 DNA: TGTGCCAGCAGTGCTCCCGGGACAGGGACCCCCGGGGAGCTGTTTTTT.

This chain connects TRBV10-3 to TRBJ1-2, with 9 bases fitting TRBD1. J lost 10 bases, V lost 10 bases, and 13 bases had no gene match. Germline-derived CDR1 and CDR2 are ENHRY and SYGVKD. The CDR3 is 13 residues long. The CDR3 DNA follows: TGTGCCACGCGAAACTCGGGACAGGGTTACTACACCTTC. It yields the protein CATRNSGQGYYTF.

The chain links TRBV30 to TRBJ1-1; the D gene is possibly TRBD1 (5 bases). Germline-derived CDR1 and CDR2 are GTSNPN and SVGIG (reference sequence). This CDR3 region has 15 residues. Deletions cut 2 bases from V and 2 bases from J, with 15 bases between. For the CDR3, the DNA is TGTGCCTGGAGTAGGGGAGGAATGAGTAACACTGAAGCTTTCTTT. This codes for CAWSRGGMSNTEAFF.

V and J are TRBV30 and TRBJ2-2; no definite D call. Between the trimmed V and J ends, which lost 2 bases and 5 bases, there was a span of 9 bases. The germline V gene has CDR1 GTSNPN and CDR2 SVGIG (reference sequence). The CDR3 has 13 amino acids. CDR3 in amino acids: CAWSPLGTGELFF. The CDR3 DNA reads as TGTGCCTGGAGTCCCCTGGGAACCGGGGAGCTGTTTTTT.

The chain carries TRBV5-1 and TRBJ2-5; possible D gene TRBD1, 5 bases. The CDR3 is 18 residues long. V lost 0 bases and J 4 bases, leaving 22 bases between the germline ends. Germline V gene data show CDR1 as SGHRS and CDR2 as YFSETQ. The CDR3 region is CASSLAFGQGGFGETQYF. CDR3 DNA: TGCGCCAGCAGCTTGGCCTTTGGTCAGGGCGGCTTCGGAGAGACCCAGTACTTC.

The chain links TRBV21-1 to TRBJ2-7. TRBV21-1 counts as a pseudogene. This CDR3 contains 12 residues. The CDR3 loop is CASVRKPYEQYF. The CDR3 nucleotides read TGTGCCAGCGTCCGGAAACCCTACGAGCAGTACTTC.

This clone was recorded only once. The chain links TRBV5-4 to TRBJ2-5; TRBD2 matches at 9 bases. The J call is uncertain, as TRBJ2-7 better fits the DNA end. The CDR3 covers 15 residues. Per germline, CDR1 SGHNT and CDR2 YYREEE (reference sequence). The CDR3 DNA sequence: TGTGCCAGCAGCTTGGATCCTAGCGGGATGTACGAGCAGTACTTC. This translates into CASSLDPSGMYEQYF.

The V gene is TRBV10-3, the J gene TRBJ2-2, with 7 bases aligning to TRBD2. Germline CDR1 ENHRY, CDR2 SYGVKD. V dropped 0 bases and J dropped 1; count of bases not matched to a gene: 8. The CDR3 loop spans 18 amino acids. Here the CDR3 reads CAISESTVQRENTGELFF. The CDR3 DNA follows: TGTGCCATCAGTGAGTCGACGGTCCAGCGGGAGAACACCGGGGAGCTGTTTTTT.

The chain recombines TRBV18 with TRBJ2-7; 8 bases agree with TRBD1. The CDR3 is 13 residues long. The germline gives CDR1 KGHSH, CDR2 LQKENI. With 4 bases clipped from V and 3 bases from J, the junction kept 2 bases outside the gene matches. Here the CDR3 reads CASSQGQGYEQYF. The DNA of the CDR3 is TGTGCCAGCTCACAAGGACAGGGCTACGAGCAGTACTTC.

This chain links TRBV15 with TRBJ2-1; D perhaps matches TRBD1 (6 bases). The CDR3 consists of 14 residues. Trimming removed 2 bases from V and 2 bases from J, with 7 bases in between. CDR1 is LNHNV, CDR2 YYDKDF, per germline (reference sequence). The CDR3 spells CATSRQGTYNEQFF. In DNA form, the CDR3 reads TGTGCCACCAGCAGACAGGGGACCTACAATGAGCAGTTCTTC.

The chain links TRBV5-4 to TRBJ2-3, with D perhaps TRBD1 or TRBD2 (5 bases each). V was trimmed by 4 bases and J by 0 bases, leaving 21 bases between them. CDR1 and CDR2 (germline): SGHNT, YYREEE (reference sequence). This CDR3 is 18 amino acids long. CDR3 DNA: TGTGCCAGCAGCCCAGGGAGCGCAGCTCCATCTAGCACAGATACGCAGTATTTT. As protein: CASSPGSAAPSSTDTQYF. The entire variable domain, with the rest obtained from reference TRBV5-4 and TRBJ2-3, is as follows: ETGVTQSPTHLIKTRGQQVTLRCSSQSGHNTVSWYQQALGQGPQFIFQYYREEENGRGNFPPRFSGLQFPNYSSELNVNALELDDSALYLCASSPGSAAPSSTDTQYFGPGTRLTVL.

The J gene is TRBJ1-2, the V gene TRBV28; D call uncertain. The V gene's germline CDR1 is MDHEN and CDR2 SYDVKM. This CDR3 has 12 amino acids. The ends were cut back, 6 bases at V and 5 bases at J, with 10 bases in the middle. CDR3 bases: TGTGCCAGCAGGCGGGCAGTTTATGGCTACACCTTC. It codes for CASRRAVYGYTF.

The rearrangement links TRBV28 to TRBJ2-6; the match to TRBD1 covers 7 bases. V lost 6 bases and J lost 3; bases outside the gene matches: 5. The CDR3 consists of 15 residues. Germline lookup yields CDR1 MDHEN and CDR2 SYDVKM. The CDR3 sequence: CASSEGQDGANVLTF. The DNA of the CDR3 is TGTGCCAGCAGCGAAGGACAGGATGGGGCCAACGTCCTGACTTTC.

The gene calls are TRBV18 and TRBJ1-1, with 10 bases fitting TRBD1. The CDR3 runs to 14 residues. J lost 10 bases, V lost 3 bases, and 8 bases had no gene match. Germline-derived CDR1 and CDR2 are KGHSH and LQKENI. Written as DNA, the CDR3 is TGTGCCAGCTCACCCCGACAGGGGGCAGATCGAGCTTTCTTT. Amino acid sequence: CASSPRQGADRAFF.

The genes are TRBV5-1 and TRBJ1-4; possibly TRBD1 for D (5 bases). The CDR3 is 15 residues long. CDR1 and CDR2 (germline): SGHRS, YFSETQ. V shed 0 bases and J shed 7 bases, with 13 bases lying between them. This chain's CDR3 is CASSLDQGTSEKLFF. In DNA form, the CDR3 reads TGCGCCAGCAGCTTGGATCAGGGAACTTCTGAAAAACTGTTTTTT.